The T cell receptor (beta chain) under discussion was sequenced for a study of CD8+ T cells in alopecia areata. Overall study: Treated individuals took tofacitinib by mouth, 5 to 10 mg twice daily.

The authors extracted RNA and reverse transcribed it into cDNA as the sequencing template. Libraries were prepared by immunoSEQ multiplex PCR; TCRdb keeps only in-frame clonotypes and omits some of them. This sample has 200,000 to 250,000 clones; 40% to 55% occur once, and the top ten carry roughly 2.6%. Details on this clone: No antigen is known for it.

Study conclusions and caveats: Scalp and blood retained many expanded lesional clones during tofacitinib. Shared TCR sequences were less clear between patients than in mice, possibly partly from HLA diversity.

V lost 4 bases, J lost 3 bases, and 3 bases stayed unmatched. This CDR3 has 15 residues. Germline assignment: CDR1 SGHTS and CDR2 YDEGEE. The sample's treatment: oral pan-JAK inhibitor, 5-10 mg twice daily. The J gene is TRBJ2-1, the V gene TRBV5-8, with 11 bases aligning to TRBD2. The source material was CD4+ T cells sorted from blood, sampled at approximately week 36, from a patient treated with tofacitinib. The TCR comes from a human donor with alopecia areata. CDR3 in amino acids: CASSRGLAVYNEQFF. In nucleotides, the CDR3 is TGTGCCAGCAGCAGGGGACTAGCGGTCTACAATGAGCAGTTCTTC. The full variable domain, in which reference TRBV5-8 and TRBJ2-1 provide the parts outside the CDR3, is EAGVTQSPTHLIKTRGQQATLRCSPISGHTSVYWYQQALGLGLQFLLWYDEGEERNRGNFPPRFSGRQFPNYSSELNVNALELEDSALYLCASSRGLAVYNEQFFGPGTRLTVL.